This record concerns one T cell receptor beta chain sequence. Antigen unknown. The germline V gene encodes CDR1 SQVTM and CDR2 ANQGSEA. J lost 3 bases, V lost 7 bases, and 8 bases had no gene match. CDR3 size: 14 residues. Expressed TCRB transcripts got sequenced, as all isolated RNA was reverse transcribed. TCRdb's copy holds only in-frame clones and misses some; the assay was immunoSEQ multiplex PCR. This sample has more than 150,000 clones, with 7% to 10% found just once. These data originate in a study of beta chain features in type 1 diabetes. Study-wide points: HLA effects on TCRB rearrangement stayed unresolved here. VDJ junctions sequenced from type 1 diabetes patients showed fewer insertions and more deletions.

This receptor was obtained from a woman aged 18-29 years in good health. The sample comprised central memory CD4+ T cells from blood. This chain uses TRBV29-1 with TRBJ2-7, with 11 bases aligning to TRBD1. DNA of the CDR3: TGCAGCGCTGCAACCGGGACAGGGGGCTACGAGCAGTACTTC. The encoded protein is CSAATGTGGYEQYF.